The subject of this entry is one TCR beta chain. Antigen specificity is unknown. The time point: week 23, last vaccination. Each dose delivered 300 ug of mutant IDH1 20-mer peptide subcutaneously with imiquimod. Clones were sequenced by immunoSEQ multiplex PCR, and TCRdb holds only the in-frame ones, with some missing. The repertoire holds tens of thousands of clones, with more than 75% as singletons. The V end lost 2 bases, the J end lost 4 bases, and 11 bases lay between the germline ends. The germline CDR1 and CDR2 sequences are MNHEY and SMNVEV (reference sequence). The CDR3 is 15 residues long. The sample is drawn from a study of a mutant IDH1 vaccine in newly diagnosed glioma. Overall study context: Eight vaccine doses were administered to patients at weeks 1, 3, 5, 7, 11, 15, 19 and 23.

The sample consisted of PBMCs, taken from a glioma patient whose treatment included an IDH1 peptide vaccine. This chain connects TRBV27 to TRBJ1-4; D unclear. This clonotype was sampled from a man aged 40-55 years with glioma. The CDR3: CASSLNNRGNEKLFF. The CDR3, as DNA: TGTGCCAGCAGTTTAAATAACCGGGGTAATGAAAAACTGTTTTTT. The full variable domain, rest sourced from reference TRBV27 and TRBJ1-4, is EAQVTQNPRYLITVTGKKLTVTCSQNMNHEYMSWYRQDPGLGLRQIYYSMNVEVTDKGDVPEGYKVSRKEKRNFPLILESPSPNQTSLYFCASSLNNRGNEKLFFGSGTQLSVL.